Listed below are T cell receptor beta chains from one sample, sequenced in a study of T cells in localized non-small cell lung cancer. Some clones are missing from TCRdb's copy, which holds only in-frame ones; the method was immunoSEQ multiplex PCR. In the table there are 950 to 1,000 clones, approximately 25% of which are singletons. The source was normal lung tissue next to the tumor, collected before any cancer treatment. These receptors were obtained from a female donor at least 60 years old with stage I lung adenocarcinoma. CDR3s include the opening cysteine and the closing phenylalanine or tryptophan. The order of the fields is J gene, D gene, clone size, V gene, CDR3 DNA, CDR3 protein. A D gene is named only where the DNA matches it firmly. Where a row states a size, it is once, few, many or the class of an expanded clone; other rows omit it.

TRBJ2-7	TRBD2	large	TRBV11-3	TGTGCCAGCAGCTTGATGGGACTAGCGCTCTACGAGCAGTACTTC	CASSLMGLALYEQYF
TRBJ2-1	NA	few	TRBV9	TGTGCCAGCAGCGTAGGGCCCACAAGAGCCTACAATGAGCAGTTCTTC	CASSVGPTRAYNEQFF
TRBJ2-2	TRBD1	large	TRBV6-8	TGTGCCAGCAGTGACAGGGACACCGGGGAGCTGTTTTTT	CASSDRDTGELFF
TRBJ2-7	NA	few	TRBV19	TGTGCCAGTAGTTTGGACGGCTACTCCTACGAGCAGTACTTC	CASSLDGYSYEQYF
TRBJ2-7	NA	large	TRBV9	TGTGCCAGCAGCGACGGGCTGGGAGATGGAGAGCAGTACTTC	CASSDGLGDGEQYF
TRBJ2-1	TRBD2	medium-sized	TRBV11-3	TGTGCCAGCAGCCCGACTAGCGGGGACAATGAGCAGTTCTTC	CASSPTSGDNEQFF
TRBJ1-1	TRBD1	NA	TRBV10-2	TGCGCCAGCGCGGAAGGACAGGGTATTGGGGGGACTGAAGCTTTCTTT	CASAEGQGIGGTEAFF
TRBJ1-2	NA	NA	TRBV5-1	TGCGCCAGCAGCGCCGGACAGTTGGGGGCTAACTATGGCTACACCTTC	CASSAGQLGANYGYTF
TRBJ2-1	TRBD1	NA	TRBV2	TGTGCCAGCGGCCGGGACAGTTCCTACAATGAGCAGTTCTTC	CASGRDSSYNEQFF
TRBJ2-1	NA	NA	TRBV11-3	TGTGCCAGCAGCTCCTTCGCTGCCAGCGGATTCTACAATGAGCAGTTCTTC	CASSSFAASGFYNEQFF
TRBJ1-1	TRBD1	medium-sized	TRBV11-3	TGTGCCAGCAGCTCACGACAGGGGTATTGGACTGAAGCTTTCTTT	CASSSRQGYWTEAFF
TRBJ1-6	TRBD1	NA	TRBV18	TGTGCCAGCTCACAATTAGGACAGGGGAATTCACCCCTCCACTTT	CASSQLGQGNSPLHF
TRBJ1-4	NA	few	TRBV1	TGCGCCAGCAGCCCAAGGGGGTCCGGGGGCGATGAAAAACTGTTTTTT	CASSPRGSGGDEKLFF
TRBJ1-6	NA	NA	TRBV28	TGTGCCAGCGAAGGTAGCTCCTATAATTCACCCCTCCACTTT	CASEGSSYNSPLHF
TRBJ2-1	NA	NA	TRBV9	TGTGCCAGCAGCGGGGGCCCGGGGCCACGATACAATGAGCAGTTCTTC	CASSGGPGPRYNEQFF
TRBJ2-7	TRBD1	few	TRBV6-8	TGTGCCAGCCCCGTACAGGGGGCAACCTACGAGCAGTACTTC	CASPVQGATYEQYF
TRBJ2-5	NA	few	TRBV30	TGTGCCTACTGGCATCCCACAAGGAGAACCCAGTACTTC	CAYWHPTRRTQYF
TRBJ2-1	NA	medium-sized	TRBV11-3	TGTGCCAGCAGCTTAGAAGCTGGGTCCTACAATGAGCAGTTCTTC	CASSLEAGSYNEQFF
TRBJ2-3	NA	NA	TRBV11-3	TGTGCCAGCAGCTTGGAAGGGGATGGCACAGATACGCAGTATTTT	CASSLEGDGTDTQYF
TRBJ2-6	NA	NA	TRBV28	TGTGCCAGCAGTTTGACGTTGGTGAGGGCCAACGTCCTGACTTTC	CASSLTLVRANVLTF
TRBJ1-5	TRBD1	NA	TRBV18	TGTGCCAGCTCACTGACCGGGACAGGGGCGCTTGGCAATCAGCCCCAGCATTTT	CASSLTGTGALGNQPQHF
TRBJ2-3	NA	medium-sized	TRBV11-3	TGTGCCAGCAGCCCCTTGGGACATACGGTAACAGATACGCAGTATTTT	CASSPLGHTVTDTQYF
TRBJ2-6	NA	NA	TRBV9	TGTGCCAGCAGCCCCGAGGGGGGTGGGGCCAACGTCCTGACTTTC	CASSPEGGGANVLTF
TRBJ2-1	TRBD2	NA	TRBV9	TGTGCCAGCAGGTTAGCGGGGAATGAGCAGTTCTTC	CASRLAGNEQFF
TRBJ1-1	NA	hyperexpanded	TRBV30	TGTGCCTGGAGTTCCAGCGTAGAAGCTTTCTTT	CAWSSSVEAFF
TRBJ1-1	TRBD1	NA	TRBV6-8	TGTGCCAGCAGTAACAGGGGGCCGAACACTGAAGCTTTCTTT	CASSNRGPNTEAFF
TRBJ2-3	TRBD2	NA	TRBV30	TGTGCCTGGACCCCTAGCGGGGGACCAGATACGCAGTATTTT	CAWTPSGGPDTQYF
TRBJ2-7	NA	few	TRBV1	TGCGCCAGCAGCCCGGGGGTAGCCTACGAGCAGTACTTC	CASSPGVAYEQYF
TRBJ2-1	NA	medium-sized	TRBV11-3	TGTGCCAGCAGCTTAGAAGGGCCCTCCTACAATGAGCAGTTCTTC	CASSLEGPSYNEQFF
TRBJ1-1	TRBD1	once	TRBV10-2	TGCGCCAGCAGTGTAGGCGGACAGGGTAGTAACACTGAAGCTTTCTTT	CASSVGGQGSNTEAFF
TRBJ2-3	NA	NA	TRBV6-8	TGTGCCAGCAGGGCTTACTCTAGCACAGATACGCAGTATTTT	CASRAYSSTDTQYF
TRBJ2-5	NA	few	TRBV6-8	TGTGCCAGCACCCGGTTGGGGGAGGAGACCCAGTACTTC	CASTRLGEETQYF
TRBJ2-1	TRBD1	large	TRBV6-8	TGTGCCAGCAGTCAGACAGGGCACGAGCAGTTCTTC	CASSQTGHEQFF
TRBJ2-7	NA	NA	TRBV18	TGTGCCAGCTCACCAAACCGGGATGACGAGCAGTACTTC	CASSPNRDDEQYF
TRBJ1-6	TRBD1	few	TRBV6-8	TGTGCCAGCAACCTGGGACAGGGCGCGTCACCCCTCCACTTT	CASNLGQGASPLHF
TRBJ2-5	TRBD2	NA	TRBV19	TGTGCCAGTAGTAGGTCTCTAGCGGAAGAGACCCAGTACTTC	CASSRSLAEETQYF
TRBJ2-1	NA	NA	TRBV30	TGTGCCTGGAGTGTACACGGGGGAGGTGAGCAGTTCTTC	CAWSVHGGGEQFF
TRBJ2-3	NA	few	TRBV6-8	TGTGCCAGCAGGCACAGGGGAGGGGCGGGGTACAGCACAGATACGCAGTATTTT	CASRHRGGAGYSTDTQYF
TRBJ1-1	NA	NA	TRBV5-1	TGCGCCAGCAGCTTGGAGTTTAACAGATTGAACACTGAAGCTTTCTTT	CASSLEFNRLNTEAFF
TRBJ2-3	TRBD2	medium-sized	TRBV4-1	TGCGCCAGCAGCCAAGAAGTCGGGACTAGCGGGTCCGATACGCAGTATTTT	CASSQEVGTSGSDTQYF
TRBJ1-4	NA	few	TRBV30	TGTGCCTGGAGTGTACTGCCGGCTAATGAAAAACTGTTTTTT	CAWSVLPANEKLFF
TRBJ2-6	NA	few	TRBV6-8	TGTGCCATCAGTGTAGAGGCCGCTGGGGCCAACGTCCTGACTTTC	CAISVEAAGANVLTF
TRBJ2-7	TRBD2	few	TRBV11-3	TGTGCCAGCAGCTTAGTTCAGGGACTAGCAGGCGAGCAGTACTTC	CASSLVQGLAGEQYF
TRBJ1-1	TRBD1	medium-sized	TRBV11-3	TGTGCCAGCAGCTTAGGGACAGGGCCCACTGAAGCTTTCTTT	CASSLGTGPTEAFF
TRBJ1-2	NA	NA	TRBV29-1	TGCAGCGTTGCTTTAGAGGGGGACTATGGCTACACCTTC	CSVALEGDYGYTF
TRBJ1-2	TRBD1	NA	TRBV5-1	TGCGCCAGCAGTCCTACAGGGGGCGCGGATGGCTACACCTTC	CASSPTGGADGYTF
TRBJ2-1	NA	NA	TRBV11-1	TGTGCCAGCAGCTGGGCAGGTTCGGACAATGAGCAGTTCTTC	CASSWAGSDNEQFF
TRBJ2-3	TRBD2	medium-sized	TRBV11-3	TGTGCCAGCAGCCACTCTAGCGGGGGGGCAGATACGCAGTATTTT	CASSHSSGGADTQYF
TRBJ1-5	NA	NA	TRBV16	TGTGCCAGCAGCCAATCAGGCCAGGGAAATCAGCCCCAGCATTTT	CASSQSGQGNQPQHF
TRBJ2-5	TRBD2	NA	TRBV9	TGTGCCAGCAGTGTCGGGACTAGCGCACAAGAGACCCAGTACTTC	CASSVGTSAQETQYF
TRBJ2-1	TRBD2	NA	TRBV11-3	TGTGCCAGCAGTGCCCCGGGACTAGCGGGAGGGTTGGCTGAGCAGTTCTTC	CASSAPGLAGGLAEQFF
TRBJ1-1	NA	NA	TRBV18	TGTGCCAGCTCACCACCGACCGTGGGCACTGAAGCTTTCTTT	CASSPPTVGTEAFF
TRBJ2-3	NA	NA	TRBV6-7	TGTGCCAGCAGTTTCTTAGACCGTGGGGTTACAGATACGCAGTATTTT	CASSFLDRGVTDTQYF
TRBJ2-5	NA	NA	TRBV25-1	TGTGCCAGCAGTCCGGACAGCCAAGAGACCCAGTACTTC	CASSPDSQETQYF
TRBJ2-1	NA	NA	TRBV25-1	TGTGCCAGCAGTATTGTAGATTACAATGAGCAGTTCTTC	CASSIVDYNEQFF
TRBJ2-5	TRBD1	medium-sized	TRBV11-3	TGTGCCAGCAGCCACCCGGGACAGGGGAAGGAGACCCAGTACTTC	CASSHPGQGKETQYF
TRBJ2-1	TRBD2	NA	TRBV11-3	TGTGCCAGCAGCTTACCCCCGCTAGCGGGGGGTTGGGATGAGCAGTTCTTC	CASSLPPLAGGWDEQFF
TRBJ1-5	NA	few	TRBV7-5	TGTGCCAGCAGCCAGGGAGACGGCACCCTTAGCAATCAGCCCCAGCATTTT	CASSQGDGTLSNQPQHF
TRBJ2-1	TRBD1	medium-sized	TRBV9	TGTGCCAGCAGTCCGGCCCGAGGAAGGGGGCCCAATGAGCAGTTCTTC	CASSPARGRGPNEQFF